These T cell receptor beta chains were read from a single sample in a study of T cells in Graves' hyperthyroidism and ophthalmopathy. Each CDR3 protein gets one entry after TCRdb re-called the multiplex PCR reads with MiXCR. The sample carries under 750,000 distinct CDR3 sequences, approximately 18% recorded once. Sequenced material: blood. The receptor set was obtained from a woman in her forties or fifties with Graves' hyperthyroidism that later progressed to Graves' ophthalmopathy. The CDR3 runs from the conserved cysteine through the conserved F or W. D genes are given only for firm matches. Expanded clones are given a class, and other clones once, few, many or no size at all.

cdr3_aa	cdr3_nt	v_call	j_call	clone_size	d_call
CASSFGRLYEQYF	TGTGCCAGCAGCTTCGGGCGGCTCTACGAGCAGTACTTC	TRBV5-6	TRBJ2-7	NA	NA
CAGQGGDNNSPLHF	TGTGCCGGACAGGGAGGGGATAATAATTCACCCCTCCACTTT	TRBV6-2/TRBV6-3	TRBJ1-6	many	TRBD1
CASSQDPQGSGGVIYNEQFF	TGCGCCAGCAGCCAAGACCCCCAGGGCTCCGGCGGGGTGATCTACAATGAGCAGTTCTTC	TRBV4-1	TRBJ2-1	NA	NA
CASCQEDDEQYF	TGTGCCAGCTGCCAGGAGGATGACGAGCAGTACTTC	TRBV7-9	TRBJ2-7	NA	NA
CSARWGGEHEKLFF	TGCAGTGCCCGGTGGGGGGGCGAGCATGAAAAACTGTTTTTT	TRBV20-1	TRBJ1-4	NA	NA
CAISVSTGGNQPQHF	TGTGCCATCAGTGTATCGACAGGGGGTAATCAGCCCCAGCATTTT	TRBV10-3	TRBJ1-5	many	TRBD1
CASSFGARRSPLHF	TGTGCCAGCAGTTTCGGGGCGCGGAGGTCACCCCTCCACTTT	TRBV6-1	TRBJ1-6	few	NA
CASSLTGLAGGEQFF	TGTGCCAGCAGCTTAACCGGACTAGCGGGGGGGGAGCAGTTCTTC	TRBV7-3	TRBJ2-1	NA	TRBD2
CASSLGLRQGTYEQYF	TGCGCCAGCAGCCTAGGATTGAGACAGGGCACCTACGAGCAGTACTTC	TRBV5-1	TRBJ2-7	NA	TRBD1
CSVEMRTGVETQYF	TGCAGCGTTGAAATGCGGACAGGCGTGGAGACCCAGTACTTC	TRBV29-1	TRBJ2-5	NA	TRBD1
CAWSQTGSGNTIYF	TGTGCCTGGAGTCAGACAGGGTCTGGAAACACCATATATTTT	TRBV30	TRBJ1-3	many	TRBD1
CASSVVAQGTNYGYTF	TGTGCCAGCAGCGTAGTTGCACAGGGCACTAACTATGGCTACACCTTC	TRBV9	TRBJ1-2	few	NA
CASSPIGTGNYGYTF	TGTGCCAGCAGCCCCATTGGGACAGGGAACTATGGCTACACCTTC	TRBV5-6	TRBJ1-2	few	TRBD1
CASTYGGTGANVLTF	TGTGCCAGCACGTATGGGGGAACTGGGGCCAACGTCCTGACTTTC	TRBV12-3/TRBV12-4	TRBJ2-6	NA	NA
CASGRGWANEKLFF	TGTGCCAGCGGTCGAGGATGGGCTAATGAAAAACTGTTTTTT	TRBV2	TRBJ1-4	many	NA
CATSILRGTGENEQFF	TGTGCCACCAGCATCCTCCGGGGAACAGGGGAAAATGAGCAGTTCTTC	TRBV15	TRBJ2-1	NA	TRBD1
CASSPRDRIREQFF	TGCGCCAGCTCACCCAGGGACAGGATAAGAGAGCAGTTCTTC	TRBV5-1	TRBJ2-1	many	TRBD1
CSARDHGRENIQYF	TGCAGTGCTAGAGATCATGGCAGGGAAAACATTCAGTACTTC	TRBV20-1	TRBJ2-4	NA	NA
CASSPQGSGNSPLHF	TGTGCCAGCAGCCCACAGGGTAGCGGTAATTCACCCCTCCACTTT	TRBV3-1	TRBJ1-6	many	NA
CSAVPGQGYQETQYF	TGCAGCGCTGTCCCGGGACAGGGGTACCAAGAGACCCAGTACTTC	TRBV29-1	TRBJ2-5	many	TRBD1
CATSDQEGNTGELFF	TGTGCCACCAGTGACCAAGAGGGGAACACCGGGGAGCTGTTTTTT	TRBV24-1	TRBJ2-2	many	NA
CASLDRGNQPQHF	TGCGCCAGCCTGGACAGGGGTAATCAGCCCCAGCATTTT	TRBV10-2	TRBJ1-5	few	TRBD1
CASSRGDDYGYTF	TGTGCTAGCTCGAGAGGGGACGACTATGGCTACACCTTC	TRBV6-2/TRBV6-3	TRBJ1-2	many	NA
CASSQDEGGGLNEQFF	TGTGCCAGCAGCCAAGATGAAGGGGGGGGTCTTAATGAGCAGTTCTTC	TRBV4-2	TRBJ2-1	NA	NA
CASSSGQPRYNEQFF	TGTGCCAGCAGTTCGGGACAGCCTAGGTACAATGAGCAGTTCTTC	TRBV6-1	TRBJ2-1	NA	TRBD1
CASSATYEQYF	TGTGCCAGCTCGGCAACCTACGAGCAGTACTTC	TRBV18	TRBJ2-7	many	NA
CASSLNPGPYGYTF	TGTGCCAGCAGCTTAAATCCGGGGCCCTATGGCTACACCTTC	TRBV7-9	TRBJ1-2	few	NA
CASHRQGNQPQHF	TGTGCCAGTCATCGACAGGGGAACCAGCCCCAGCATTTT	TRBV2	TRBJ1-5	NA	TRBD1
CSAKSGNTEAFF	TGCAGTGCTAAGTCTGGGAACACTGAAGCTTTCTTT	TRBV20-1	TRBJ1-1	many	NA
CSARPFGQYEKLFF	TGCAGTGCTCGACCCTTCGGACAGTATGAAAAACTGTTTTTT	TRBV20-1	TRBJ1-4	few	NA
CAISESTPTLSGYTF	TGTGCCATCAGTGAGTCGACCCCGACATTGAGCGGCTACACCTTC	TRBV10-3	TRBJ1-2	NA	NA
CASGPGGGGEKLFF	TGTGCCAGCGGCCCCGGGGGAGGCGGTGAAAAACTGTTTTTT	TRBV6-1	TRBJ1-4	NA	NA
CASSENRGNQPQHF	TGTGCCAGCAGTGAGAACAGGGGGAATCAGCCCCAGCATTTT	TRBV6-1	TRBJ1-5	many	TRBD1
CASRGGLDTGELFF	TGTGCCAGCAGAGGGGGCCTAGACACCGGGGAGCTGTTTTTT	TRBV6-1	TRBJ2-2	NA	TRBD1
CASSMQGDSPLHF	TGTGCCAGTAGTATGCAGGGAGATTCACCCCTCCACTTT	TRBV19	TRBJ1-6	many	NA
CASSYLAGGPYEQYF	TGTGCCAGCAGTTACCTAGCGGGGGGGCCCTACGAGCAGTACTTC	TRBV6-5	TRBJ2-7	many	TRBD2
CASSLLFSGPGGGNTIYF	TGTGCCAGCAGCTTATTGTTTTCAGGGCCGGGGGGTGGAAACACCATATATTTT	TRBV7-2	TRBJ1-3	many	NA
CASSLPQQGSDYGYTF	TGTGCCAGCAGCTTACCCCAACAGGGAAGTGACTATGGCTACACCTTC	TRBV7-9	TRBJ1-2	NA	NA
CASSFQPANYGYTF	TGTGCCAGTAGTTTCCAGCCTGCTAACTATGGCTACACCTTC	TRBV19	TRBJ1-2	few	NA
CASSQDSLGDEQFF	TGTGCCAGCAGCCAAGATAGCTTAGGGGATGAGCAGTTCTTC	TRBV4-2	TRBJ2-1	NA	NA
CASSHVLRGKGYHEKLFF	TGTGCCAGCAGCCACGTGCTCCGGGGGAAAGGGTACCATGAAAAACTGTTTTTT	TRBV3-1	TRBJ1-4	NA	NA
CAWSLQEYNEQFF	TGTGCCTGGAGCCTACAGGAATACAATGAGCAGTTCTTC	TRBV30	TRBJ2-1	many	NA
CASTMWTGEYEQYF	TGTGCCAGCACCATGTGGACAGGGGAGTACGAGCAGTACTTC	TRBV7-8	TRBJ2-7	many	TRBD1
CATAGTLSTEAFF	TGTGCCACAGCCGGGACACTAAGCACTGAAGCTTTCTTT	TRBV3-1	TRBJ1-1	many	NA
CASSADRSSSYEQYF	TGTGCCAGCAGCGCAGACAGGTCCAGCTCCTACGAGCAGTACTTC	TRBV2	TRBJ2-7	many	NA
CSAPRVWDRGDNQPQHF	TGCAGTGCTCCTCGGGTCTGGGACAGGGGGGACAATCAGCCCCAGCATTTT	TRBV20-1	TRBJ1-5	few	TRBD1
CASSGVRLTDTQYF	TGTGCCAGCAGTGGCGTCAGACTCACAGATACGCAGTATTTT	TRBV2	TRBJ2-3	many	NA
CASSQVLASTGELFF	TGTGCCAGCAGCCAAGTACTAGCGAGCACCGGGGAGCTGTTTTTT	TRBV3-1	TRBJ2-2	many	TRBD2
CASSEGGGPGELFF	TGTGCCAGCAGTGAGGGCGGCGGTCCGGGGGAGCTGTTTTTT	TRBV2	TRBJ2-2	many	NA
CASSLGGRAGGYNEQFF	TGTGCCAGCAGCCTAGGGGGGCGAGCGGGGGGGTACAATGAGCAGTTCTTC	TRBV2	TRBJ2-1	many	TRBD2
CASSFLESGELFF	TGTGCCAGCAGTTTCCTGGAATCCGGGGAGCTGTTTTTT	TRBV12-3/TRBV12-4	TRBJ2-2	few	NA
CASTSGGATNEKLFF	TGTGCCAGCACTTCCGGCGGGGCTACTAATGAAAAACTGTTTTTT	TRBV11-2	TRBJ1-4	once	NA
CASSLQGAEGAEAFF	TGTGCCAGCAGCTTACAGGGGGCGGAGGGTGCTGAAGCTTTCTTT	TRBV7-2	TRBJ1-1	NA	TRBD1
CASSTDSVSNYGYTF	TGTGCCAGTAGTACCGACAGCGTTTCTAACTATGGCTACACCTTC	TRBV19	TRBJ1-2	few	NA
CASSVDVGTATNSPLHF	TGTGCCAGCAGCGTAGATGTTGGGACTGCGACTAATTCACCCCTCCACTTT	TRBV9	TRBJ1-6	NA	NA
CASSDGTGGLGETQYF	TGTGCCAGCAGTGACGGGACAGGGGGTCTAGGAGAGACCCAGTACTTC	TRBV6-1	TRBJ2-5	NA	TRBD1
CASSSRAVTEAFF	TGTGCCAGCAGTAGCAGGGCGGTCACTGAAGCTTTCTTT	TRBV6-1	TRBJ1-1	few	NA